One sample yielded the 10 T cell receptor beta chains listed below, sequenced in a study of cytomegalovirus exposure and HLA in healthy donors. 60 Vbeta and 13 Jbeta primers were used in PCR. The method was immunoSEQ multiplex PCR; TCRdb's version includes in-frame clones alone and lacks a portion of them. The table for this sample gives about 41,000 clones. Input material: PBMCs. The receptors were sampled from a man aged 25 to 45 in good health and CMV-seronegative.

The chain has TRBV6-5 and TRBJ1-2; D perhaps matches TRBD1 (5 bases). The germline V gene encodes CDR1 MNHEY and CDR2 SVGAGI. V lost 0 bases to trimming and J lost 8 bases, with 10 bases between them. The CDR3 covers 13 residues. The DNA for the CDR3 is TGTGCCAGCAGTTACTCAGGGGCGCGGGGCTACACCTTC. It encodes CASSYSGARGYTF.

The V gene is TRBV7-8, the J gene TRBJ2-1; a weak D match, TRBD1 (5 bases). CDR3 length equals 13 residues. The V gene lost 5 bases and the J gene lost 9 bases, with 14 bases spanning the gap. The germline CDR1 and CDR2 sequences are SGHVS and FQNEAQ. In DNA form, the CDR3 reads TGTGCCAGCAGCCTAAGCAGGGTGGGTGAGCAGTTCTTC. It specifies CASSLSRVGEQFF.

V usage is TRBV7-8 and J usage is TRBJ1-5, with TRBD1 identical over 8 bases. Germline CDR1 SGHVS, CDR2 FQNEAQ. The J segment lost 0 bases and the V segment lost 7 bases, leaving 11 bases of the junction unmatched. The CDR3 extends over 17 amino acids. The CDR3 region is CASTKDRVIVSNQPQHF. The CDR3 DNA is TGTGCCAGCACGAAGGACAGGGTTATCGTTAGCAATCAGCCCCAGCATTTT.

The rearrangement links TRBV18 to TRBJ1-2, with D possibly being TRBD1 (5 bases). Trimming left V 6 bases short and J 2 bases short, with 16 bases between. CDR3 length equals 15 residues. Per the germline V gene, CDR1 is KGHSH and CDR2 is LQKENI. The CDR3 loop is CASSLGEGANYGYTF. In nucleotides, the CDR3 is TGTGCCAGCTCCCTTGGAGAAGGGGCGAACTATGGCTACACCTTC.

This chain joins TRBV19 and TRBJ2-7; 7 bases match TRBD1. The CDR3 is made up of 13 amino acids. V gave up 2 bases and J gave up 3 bases; unmatched junction bases: 1. Germline CDR1 LNHDA, CDR2 SQIVND (reference sequence). CDR3: CASSIRQGYEQYF. Written as DNA, the CDR3 is TGTGCCAGTAGTATAAGACAGGGCTACGAGCAGTACTTC.

In DNA form, the CDR3 reads TGCGCCAGCAGCCAAGGTGTGGACGGAGGTATGGACGAGCAGTACTTC. Translation: CASSQGVDGGMDEQYF. The chain recombines TRBV4-1 with TRBJ2-7, with D possibly being TRBD2 (5 bases). Looked up from germline, CDR1 is MGHRA and CDR2 is YSYEKL. The CDR3 covers 16 residues. Trimming cost V 1 base and J 5 bases, with 18 bases left between them.

This chain connects TRBV19 to TRBJ2-6; 11 nucleotides line up with TRBD1. Germline loops: CDR1 LNHDA, CDR2 SQIVND (reference sequence). CDR3 length equals 17 residues. The V segment lost 7 bases and the J segment 2 bases; nucleotides outside the gene matches: 7. This CDR3 reads CASTPRTGGAGANVLTF. The CDR3 region has the DNA TGTGCCAGTACCCCTCGGACAGGGGGCGCTGGGGCCAACGTCCTGACTTTC.

The chain carries TRBV19 and TRBJ1-2, with D unresolved. Looked up from germline, CDR1 is LNHDA and CDR2 is SQIVND (reference sequence). There are 13 residues in the CDR3. Trimming removed 3 bases at V and 4 bases at J, with 9 bases between. CDR3: CASSIGAGYGYTF. The DNA for the CDR3 is TGTGCCAGTAGTATTGGTGCAGGCTATGGCTACACCTTC.

This chain joins TRBV27 and TRBJ2-1, with a tentative D call TRBD2 (5 bases). Trimming cost V 2 bases and J 7 bases, with 12 bases left between them. Germline V gene sequence: CDR1 MNHEY, CDR2 SMNVEV (reference sequence). This CDR3 spans 14 amino acids. The DNA for the CDR3 is TGTGCCAGCAGTTTAAAGGTCGGGGAGAATGAGCAGTTCTTC. Translation: CASSLKVGENEQFF.

V is TRBV7-6 and J is TRBJ2-1; D is uncertain. Germline CDR1 SGHVS, CDR2 FNYEAQ. V was trimmed by 4 bases and J by 10 bases, leaving 17 bases between them. CDR3 size: 14 residues. In nucleotides, the CDR3 is TGTGCCAGCAGCTCGCAGTCTAGAGCCGACGAGCAGTTCTTC. This gives the protein CASSSQSRADEQFF.